These 4 T cell receptor beta chains came from one sample sequenced in a study of cytomegalovirus exposure and HLA in healthy donors. 13 Jbeta primers and 60 Vbeta primers were used for the PCR. The protocol was immunoSEQ multiplex PCR, while the TCRdb copy is restricted to in-frame clones and leaves out a portion. There are about 140,000 clones in the sample; 70% to 75% occur only once, and over 1% lies in the top ten. Sequencing was carried out using PBMCs. These receptors were collected from a woman aged 40 to 50 in good health and CMV-seronegative.

The V and J genes are TRBV2 and TRBJ1-1; a weak D match, TRBD1 (6 bases). The germline CDR1 and CDR2 sequences are SNHLY and FYNNEI. This CDR3 is 15 amino acids long. V was cut by 4 bases and J by 0 bases, with 12 bases left in between. The CDR3 protein is CASSVTGRLNTEAFF. For the CDR3, the DNA is TGTGCCAGCAGTGTTACAGGGCGTTTGAACACTGAAGCTTTCTTT.

The rearrangement uses TRBV28 and TRBJ1-3; D is perhaps TRBD1 (5 bases). Germline values: CDR1 MDHEN, CDR2 SYDVKM. V lost 6 bases and J lost 4, with 13 bases in between. This CDR3 comprises 14 residues. The CDR3 is CASRLQGLGNTIYF. The CDR3 region has the DNA TGTGCCAGCAGGCTTCAGGGACTCGGAAACACCATATATTTT.

V gene TRBV5-1 combines with J gene TRBJ1-1; a possible D gene is TRBD1 (5 bases). The CDR3 contains 15 residues. The V gene lost 0 bases and the J gene lost 2 bases, with 11 bases spanning the gap. CDR1 and CDR2 from the germline V gene are SGHRS and YFSETQ. CDR3 amino acids: CASSLGIQGNTEAFF. For the CDR3, the DNA is TGCGCCAGCAGCTTGGGTATTCAGGGAAACACTGAAGCTTTCTTT. The entire variable domain, with the rest obtained from reference TRBV5-1 and TRBJ1-1, is as follows: KAGVTQTPRYLIKTRGQQVTLSCSPISGHRSVSWYQQTPGQGLQFLFEYFSETQRNKGNFPGRFSGRQFSNSRSEMNVSTLELGDSALYLCASSLGIQGNTEAFFGQGTRLTVV.

The chain joins TRBV18 to TRBJ1-4, with TRBD1 matching over 10 bases. V trimming: 2 bases; J trimming: 7 bases; junction bases outside the gene matches: 7. The length of the CDR3 is 16 residues. CDR1 is KGHSH, CDR2 LQKENI, per germline. As DNA, the CDR3 is TGTGCCAGCTCACCATTCCGAGGGACAGGGGTTGAAAAACTGTTTTTT. This gives the protein CASSPFRGTGVEKLFF.